A selection of T cell receptor beta chains follows, all from one sample in a study of T cell responses to AZD1222 COVID-19 vaccine. The assay was immunoSEQ multiplex PCR, and TCRdb's table has in-frame clones only and misses some. The sample has 100,000 to 150,000 clones, about 86% seen once. The source was peripheral blood, collected on day 0 of AZD1222 vaccination. The receptor set was obtained from an adult in good health. CDR3s include the opening cysteine and the closing phenylalanine or tryptophan. D genes are given only for firm matches. Clone size is stated in some rows and not others, as once, few, many or a class when expanded.

j_call | d_call | clone_size | v_call | cdr3_aa | cdr3_nt
TRBJ2-1 | TRBD2 | - | TRBV6-5 | CASSQRLADNEQFF | TGTGCCAGCAGTCAGCGACTAGCGGACAATGAGCAGTTCTTC
TRBJ1-3 | - | - | TRBV28 | CASSLPGTFSGNTIYF | TGTGCCAGCAGTTTACCAGGGACGTTCTCTGGAAACACCATATATTTT
TRBJ2-1 | TRBD1 | - | TRBV5-1 | CASSYYRGTYNEQFF | TGCGCCAGCAGCTATTACAGGGGGACCTACAATGAGCAGTTCTTC
TRBJ2-3 | TRBD2 | - | TRBV27 | CASSTAMTSGRWDTQYF | TGTGCCAGCAGTACGGCCATGACTAGCGGGAGATGGGATACGCAGTATTTT
TRBJ2-1 | - | few | TRBV5-1 | CASSLDSGPYNEQFF | TGCGCCAGCAGCTTGGATAGCGGCCCCTACAATGAGCAGTTCTTC
TRBJ1-2 | - | - | TRBV11-2 | CASSPLHKSGRGGYTF | TGTGCCAGCAGCCCATTACATAAATCGGGCCGGGGAGGCTACACCTTC
TRBJ2-1 | - | - | TRBV24-1 | CATSDSVARSYNEQFF | TGTGCCACCAGTGACTCCGTAGCGCGCTCCTACAATGAGCAGTTCTTC
TRBJ2-2 | - | - | TRBV19 | CASSILGQGGLDTGELFF | TGTGCCAGTAGTATTTTGGGGCAGGGGGGACTGGACACCGGGGAGCTGTTTTTT
TRBJ1-5 | TRBD1 | - | TRBV19 | CASSKGGINQPQHF | TGTGCCAGTAGTAAAGGGGGCATCAATCAGCCCCAGCATTTT
TRBJ2-7 | TRBD1 | - | TRBV6-6 | CASRMDREIFYEQYF | TGTGCCAGCAGGATGGACAGGGAAATTTTCTACGAGCAGTACTTC
TRBJ1-3 | TRBD1 | - | TRBV11-2 | CASSFGPYDRAGSGNTIYF | TGTGCCAGCAGCTTTGGGCCCTATGACAGGGCCGGATCTGGAAACACCATATATTTT
TRBJ2-5 | - | - | TRBV7-7 | CASSLMGGNQETQYF | TGTGCCAGCAGCTTAATGGGCGGTAACCAAGAGACCCAGTACTTC
TRBJ1-2 | - | - | TRBV11-3 | CANSTGYTF | TGTGCCAACTCGACTGGCTACACCTTC
TRBJ2-7 | - | - | TRBV19 | CASSINVGGYEQYF | TGTGCCAGTAGTATAAATGTCGGCGGCTACGAGCAGTACTTC
TRBJ2-7 | - | - | TRBV27 | CASRSRGGGEQYF | TGTGCCAGCAGATCGAGGGGGGGCGGGGAGCAGTACTTC
TRBJ2-3 | TRBD2 | - | TRBV24-1 | CATSDFTTSGEDTQYF | TGTGCCACCAGTGATTTTACGACTAGCGGGGAAGATACGCAGTATTTT
TRBJ2-5 | - | - | TRBV12-3/TRBV12-4 | CASSSNDRETQYF | TGTGCCAGCTCCTCGAACGATAGGGAGACCCAGTACTTC
TRBJ1-6 | TRBD1 | - | TRBV19 | CASSISPRTGVFGNSPLHF | TGTGCCAGTAGTATTTCCCCGCGGACAGGGGTTTTCGGTAATTCACCCCTCCACTTT
TRBJ2-7 | - | - | TRBV2 | CASSLETGPYEQYF | TGTGCCAGCAGCTTGGAGACAGGACCCTACGAGCAGTACTTC